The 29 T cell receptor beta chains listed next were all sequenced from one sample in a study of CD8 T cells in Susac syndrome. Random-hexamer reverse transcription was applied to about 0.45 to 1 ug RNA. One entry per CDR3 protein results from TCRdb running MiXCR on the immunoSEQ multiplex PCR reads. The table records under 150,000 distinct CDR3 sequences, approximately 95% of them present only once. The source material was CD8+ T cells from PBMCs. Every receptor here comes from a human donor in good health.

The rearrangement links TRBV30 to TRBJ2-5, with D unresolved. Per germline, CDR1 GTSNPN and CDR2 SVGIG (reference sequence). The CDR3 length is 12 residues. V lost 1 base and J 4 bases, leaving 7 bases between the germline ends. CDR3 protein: CAWSARPETQYF. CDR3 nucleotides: TGTGCCTGGAGTGCGCGGCCAGAGACCCAGTACTTC.

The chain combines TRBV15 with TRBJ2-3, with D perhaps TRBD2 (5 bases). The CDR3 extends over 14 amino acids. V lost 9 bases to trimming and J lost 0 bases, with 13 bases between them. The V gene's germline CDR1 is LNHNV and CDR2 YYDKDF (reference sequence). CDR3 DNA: TGTGCCACTAGCCCGAGGACTAGCACAGATACGCAGTATTTT. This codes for CATSPRTSTDTQYF.

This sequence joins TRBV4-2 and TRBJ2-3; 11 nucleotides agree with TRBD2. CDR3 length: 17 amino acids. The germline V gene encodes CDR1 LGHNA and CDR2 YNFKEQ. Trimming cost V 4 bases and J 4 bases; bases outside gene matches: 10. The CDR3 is CASSPGDSGRAPDTQYF. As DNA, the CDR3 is TGTGCCAGCAGCCCGGGGGATAGCGGGAGGGCCCCAGATACGCAGTATTTT.

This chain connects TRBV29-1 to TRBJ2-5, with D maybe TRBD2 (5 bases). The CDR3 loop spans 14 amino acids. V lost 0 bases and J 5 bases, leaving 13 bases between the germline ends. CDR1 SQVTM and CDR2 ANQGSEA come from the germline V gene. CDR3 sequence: CSVEDRGNLETQYF. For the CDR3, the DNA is TGCAGCGTTGAAGATAGAGGGAATTTGGAGACCCAGTACTTC.

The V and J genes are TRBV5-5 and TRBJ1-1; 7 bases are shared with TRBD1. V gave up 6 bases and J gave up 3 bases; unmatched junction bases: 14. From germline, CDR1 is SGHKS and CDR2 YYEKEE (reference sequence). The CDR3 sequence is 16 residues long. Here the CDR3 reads CASTGGQGVGYTEAFF. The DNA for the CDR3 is TGTGCCAGCACCGGAGGGCAGGGGGTCGGGTACACTGAAGCTTTCTTT.

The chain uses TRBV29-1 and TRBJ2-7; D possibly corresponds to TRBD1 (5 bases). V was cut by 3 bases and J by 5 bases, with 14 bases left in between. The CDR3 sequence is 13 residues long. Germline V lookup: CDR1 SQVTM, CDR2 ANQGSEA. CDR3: CSVETAPSDEQYF. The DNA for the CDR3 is TGCAGCGTTGAGACAGCGCCTTCGGACGAGCAGTACTTC.

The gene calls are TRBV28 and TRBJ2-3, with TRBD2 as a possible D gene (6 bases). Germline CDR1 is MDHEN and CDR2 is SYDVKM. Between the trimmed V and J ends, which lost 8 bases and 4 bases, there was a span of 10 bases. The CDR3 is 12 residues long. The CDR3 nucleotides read TGTGCCAGCGGGAGGAGGCCAGATACGCAGTATTTT. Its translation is CASGRRPDTQYF.

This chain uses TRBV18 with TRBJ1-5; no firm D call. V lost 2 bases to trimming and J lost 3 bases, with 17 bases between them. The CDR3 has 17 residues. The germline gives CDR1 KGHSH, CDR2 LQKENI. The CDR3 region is CASSPEDGNFPNQPQHF. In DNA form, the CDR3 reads TGTGCCAGCTCACCAGAGGACGGAAATTTCCCCAATCAGCCCCAGCATTTT.

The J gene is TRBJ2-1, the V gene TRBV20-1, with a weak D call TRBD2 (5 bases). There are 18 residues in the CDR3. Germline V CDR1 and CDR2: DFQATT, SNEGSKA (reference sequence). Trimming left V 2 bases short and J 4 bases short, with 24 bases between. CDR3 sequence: CSARRPPFGLADYNEQFF. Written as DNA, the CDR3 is TGCAGTGCTAGAAGACCCCCTTTCGGGCTAGCTGATTACAATGAGCAGTTCTTC.

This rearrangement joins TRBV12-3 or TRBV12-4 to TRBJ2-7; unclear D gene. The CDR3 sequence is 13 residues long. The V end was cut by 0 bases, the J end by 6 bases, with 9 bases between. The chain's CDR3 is CASSLAPSFEQYF. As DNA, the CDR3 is TGTGCCAGCAGTTTAGCGCCCAGTTTCGAGCAGTACTTC.

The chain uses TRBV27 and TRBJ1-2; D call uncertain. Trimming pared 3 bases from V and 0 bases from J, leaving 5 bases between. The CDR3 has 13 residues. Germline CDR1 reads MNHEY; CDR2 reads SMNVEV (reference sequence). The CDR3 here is CASSLVANYGYTF. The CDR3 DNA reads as TGTGCCAGCAGTTTGGTAGCTAACTATGGCTACACCTTC.

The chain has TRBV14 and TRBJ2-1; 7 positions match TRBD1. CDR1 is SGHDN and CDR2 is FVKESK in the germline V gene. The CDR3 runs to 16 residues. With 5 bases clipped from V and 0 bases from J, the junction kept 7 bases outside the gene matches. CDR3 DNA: TGTGCCAGCAGCGAGACGGGACAGAGCTCCTACAATGAGCAGTTCTTC. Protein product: CASSETGQSSYNEQFF.

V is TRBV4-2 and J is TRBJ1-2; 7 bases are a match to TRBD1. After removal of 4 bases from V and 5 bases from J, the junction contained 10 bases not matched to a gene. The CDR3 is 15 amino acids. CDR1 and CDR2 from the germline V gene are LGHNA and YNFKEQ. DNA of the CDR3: TGTGCCAGCAGCCCTGGACCCGGGACAGCGTATGGCTACACCTTC. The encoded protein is CASSPGPGTAYGYTF.

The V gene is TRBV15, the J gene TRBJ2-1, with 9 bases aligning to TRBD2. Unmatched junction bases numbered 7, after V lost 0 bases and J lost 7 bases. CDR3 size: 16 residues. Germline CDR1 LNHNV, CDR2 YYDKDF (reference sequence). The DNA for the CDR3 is TGTGCCACCAGCAGAGACGCCGGGACTAGCCCGAATGAGCAGTTCTTC. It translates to CATSRDAGTSPNEQFF.

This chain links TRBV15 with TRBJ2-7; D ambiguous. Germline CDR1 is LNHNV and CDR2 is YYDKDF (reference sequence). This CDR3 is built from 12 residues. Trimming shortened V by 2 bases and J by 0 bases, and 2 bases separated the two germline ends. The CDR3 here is CATSRSSYEQYF. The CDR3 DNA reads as TGTGCCACCAGCAGATCCTCCTACGAGCAGTACTTC.

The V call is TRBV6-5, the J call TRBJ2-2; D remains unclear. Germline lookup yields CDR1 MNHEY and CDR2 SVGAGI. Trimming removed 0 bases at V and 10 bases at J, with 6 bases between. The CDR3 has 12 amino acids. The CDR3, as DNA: TGTGCCAGCAGTTACTCGCAGGTGGAGCTGTTTTTT. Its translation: CASSYSQVELFF.

The CDR3 coding sequence is TGTGCCAGCAGCTTGGGACTAGCGGGAGGGTACCAAGAGACCCAGTACTTC. Residues: CASSLGLAGGYQETQYF. The chain employs TRBV9 and TRBJ2-5; 16 bases align to TRBD2. The junction had 3 bases not matched to a gene; V was cut back by 4 bases and J by 0 bases. CDR1 and CDR2 (germline): SGDLS, YYNGEE. The CDR3 contains 17 residues.

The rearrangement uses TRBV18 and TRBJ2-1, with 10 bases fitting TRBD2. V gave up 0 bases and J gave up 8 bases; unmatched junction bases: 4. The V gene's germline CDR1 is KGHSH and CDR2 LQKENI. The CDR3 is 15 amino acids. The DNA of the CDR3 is TGTGCCAGCTCACCACCTAGCGGGAGGTATGATGAGCAGTTCTTC. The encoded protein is CASSPPSGRYDEQFF.

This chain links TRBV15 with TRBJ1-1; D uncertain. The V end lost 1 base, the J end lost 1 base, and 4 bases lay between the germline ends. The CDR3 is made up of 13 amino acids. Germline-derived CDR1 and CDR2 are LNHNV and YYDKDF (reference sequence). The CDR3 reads CATSRVQNTEAFF. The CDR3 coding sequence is TGTGCCACCAGCAGAGTCCAGAACACTGAAGCTTTCTTT.

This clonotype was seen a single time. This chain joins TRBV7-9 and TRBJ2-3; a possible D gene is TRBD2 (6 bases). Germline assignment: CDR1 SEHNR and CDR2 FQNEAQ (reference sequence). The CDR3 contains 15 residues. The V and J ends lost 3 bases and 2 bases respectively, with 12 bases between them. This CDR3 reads CASSFMGEDTDTQYF. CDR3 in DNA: TGTGCCAGCAGCTTTATGGGGGAGGACACAGATACGCAGTATTTT. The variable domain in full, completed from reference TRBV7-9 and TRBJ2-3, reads DTGVSQNPRHKITKRGQNVTFRCDPISEHNRLYWYRQTLGQGPEFLTYFQNEAQLEKSRLLSDRFSAERPKGSFSTLEIQRTEQGDSAMYLCASSFMGEDTDTQYFGPGTRLTVL.

DNA of the CDR3: TGCAGTGCTAGAGATGTGGGGTCAAACACTGAAGCTTTCTTT. This encodes CSARDVGSNTEAFF. V is TRBV20-1 and J is TRBJ1-1, with unresolved D. The CDR3 runs 14 residues. Germline CDR1 DFQATT, CDR2 SNEGSKA (reference sequence). Trimming pared 0 bases from V and 2 bases from J, leaving 10 bases between.

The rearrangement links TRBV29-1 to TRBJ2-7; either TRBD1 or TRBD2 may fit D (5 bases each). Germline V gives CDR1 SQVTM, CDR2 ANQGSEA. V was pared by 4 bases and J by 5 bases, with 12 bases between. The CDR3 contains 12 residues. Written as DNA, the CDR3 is TGCAGCGTTGTGGGGGAGAGGAACGAGCAGTACTTC. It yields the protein CSVVGERNEQYF.

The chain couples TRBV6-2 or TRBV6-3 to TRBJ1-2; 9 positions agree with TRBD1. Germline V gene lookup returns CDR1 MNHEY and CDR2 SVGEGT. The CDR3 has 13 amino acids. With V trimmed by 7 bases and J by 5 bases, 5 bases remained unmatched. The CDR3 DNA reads TGTGCCAGCACCGTCGGGACAGGGTATGGCTACACCTTC. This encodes CASTVGTGYGYTF.

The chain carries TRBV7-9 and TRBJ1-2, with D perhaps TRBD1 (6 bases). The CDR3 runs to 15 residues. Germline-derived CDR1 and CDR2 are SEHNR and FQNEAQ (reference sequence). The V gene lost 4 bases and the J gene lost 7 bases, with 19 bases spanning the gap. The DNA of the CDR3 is TGTGCCAGCAGCTCAGCCCTTCAGGGGCGAAGTGGCTACACCTTC. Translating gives CASSSALQGRSGYTF. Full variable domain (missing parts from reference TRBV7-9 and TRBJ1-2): DTGVSQNPRHKITKRGQNVTFRCDPISEHNRLYWYRQTLGQGPEFLTYFQNEAQLEKSRLLSDRFSAERPKGSFSTLEIQRTEQGDSAMYLCASSSALQGRSGYTFGSGTRLTVV.

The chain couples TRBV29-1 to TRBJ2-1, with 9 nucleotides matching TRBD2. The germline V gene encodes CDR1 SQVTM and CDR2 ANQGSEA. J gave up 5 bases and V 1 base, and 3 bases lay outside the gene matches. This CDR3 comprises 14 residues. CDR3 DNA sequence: TGCAGCGTTGAAGGACTAGCGGCTGACAATGAGCAGTTCTTC. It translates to CSVEGLAADNEQFF.

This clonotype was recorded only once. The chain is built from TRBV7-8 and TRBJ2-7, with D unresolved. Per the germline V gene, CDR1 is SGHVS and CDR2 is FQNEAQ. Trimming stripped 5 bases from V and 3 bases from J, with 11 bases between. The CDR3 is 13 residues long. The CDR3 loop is CASSHTLDYEQYF. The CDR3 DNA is TGTGCCAGCAGCCACACGTTAGACTACGAGCAGTACTTC.

The CDR3 protein is CASSRAGQGVYEQYF. The CDR3 DNA is TGTGCCAGCAGTCGGGCGGGACAGGGGGTCTACGAGCAGTACTTC. J is TRBJ2-7 and V is TRBV28; the match to TRBD1 covers 11 bases. The V and J ends lost 5 bases and 3 bases, in that order; junction bases with no gene match: 6. The CDR3 length is 15 residues. The germline gives CDR1 MDHEN, CDR2 SYDVKM.

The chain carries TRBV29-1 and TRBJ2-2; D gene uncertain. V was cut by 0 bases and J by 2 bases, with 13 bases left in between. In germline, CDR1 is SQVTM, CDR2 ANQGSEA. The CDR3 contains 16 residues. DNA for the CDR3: TGCAGCGTTGAAGAATGGGGTCAGCACAACACCGGGGAGCTGTTTTTT. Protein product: CSVEEWGQHNTGELFF.

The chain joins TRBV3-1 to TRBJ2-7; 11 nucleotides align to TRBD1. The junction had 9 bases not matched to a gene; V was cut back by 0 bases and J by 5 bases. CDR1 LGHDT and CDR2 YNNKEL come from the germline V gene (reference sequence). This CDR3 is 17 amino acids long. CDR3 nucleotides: TGTGCCAGCAGCCAAGAACCTCCCGGACAGGGGGCCCACGAGCAGTACTTC. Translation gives CASSQEPPGQGAHEQYF.